This T cell receptor beta chain was retrieved from a study of early stage breast cancer tumors. Study-level information: Seven to nine ER+/PR+/HER2- tumors were invasive ductal; a few were invasive lobular. Samples were sequenced at about 10-fold average coverage.

The V and J ends lost 8 bases and 8 bases respectively, with 13 bases between them. The CDR3 sequence is 11 residues long. Germline values: CDR1 GTSNPN, CDR2 SVGIG (reference sequence). Findings of the study overall: Enriched TCRB sequences shared across patients were mostly commonly generated sequences.

The method was immunoSEQ multiplex PCR; TCRdb's version includes in-frame clones alone and lacks a portion of them. The sample has over 25,000 clones, 75% to 85% seen once. With respect to this clone: The target antigen is unknown.

J is TRBJ2-1 and V is TRBV30, with a weak D call TRBD1 (6 bases). Sequencing input: blood. The clonotype was recovered from a person aged 55-75 years with breast cancer. CDR3 DNA sequence: TGTGCCCGAGGGGGAATTGATGAGCAGTTCTTC. It specifies CARGGIDEQFF.